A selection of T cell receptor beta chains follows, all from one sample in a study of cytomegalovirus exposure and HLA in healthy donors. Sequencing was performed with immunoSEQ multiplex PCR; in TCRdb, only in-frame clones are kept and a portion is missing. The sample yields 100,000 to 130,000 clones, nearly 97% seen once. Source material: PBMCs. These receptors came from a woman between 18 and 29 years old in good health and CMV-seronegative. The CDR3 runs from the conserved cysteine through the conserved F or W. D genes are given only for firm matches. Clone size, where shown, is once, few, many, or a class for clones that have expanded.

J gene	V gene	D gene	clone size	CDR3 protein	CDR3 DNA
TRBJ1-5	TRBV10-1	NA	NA	CASSESNRGGTRNQPQHF	TGCGCCAGCAGTGAGTCGAATCGGGGAGGTACGCGCAATCAGCCCCAGCATTTT
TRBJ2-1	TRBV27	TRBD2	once	CASSRLASYNEQFF	TGTGCCAGCAGCCGACTAGCGTCGTACAATGAGCAGTTCTTC
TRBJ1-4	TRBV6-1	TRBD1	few	CASSARTGGRTNEKLFF	TGTGCCAGCAGTGCGAGGACAGGGGGGCGCACTAATGAAAAACTGTTTTTT
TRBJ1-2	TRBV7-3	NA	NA	CASSLLPGDAGGYTF	TGTGCCAGCAGCTTACTTCCAGGGGACGCTGGCGGCTACACCTTC
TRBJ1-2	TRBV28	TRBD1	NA	CASSFTGGRYGYTF	TGTGCCAGCAGTTTCACAGGGGGAAGATATGGCTACACCTTC
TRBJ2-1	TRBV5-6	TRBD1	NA	CASSLGDRRRDEQFF	TGTGCCAGCAGCTTGGGGGACAGGCGCCGCGATGAGCAGTTCTTC
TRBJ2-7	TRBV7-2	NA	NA	CASSLSGQYEQYF	TGTGCCAGCAGCTTATCCGGACAGTACGAGCAGTACTTC
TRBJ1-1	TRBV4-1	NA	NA	CASSLRQGNTEAFF	TGCGCCAGCAGCCTAAGGCAGGGTAACACTGAAGCTTTCTTT
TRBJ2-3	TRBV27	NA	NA	CASSTIGVTSTDTQYF	TGTGCCAGCAGTACCATAGGGGTAACTAGCACAGATACGCAGTATTTT
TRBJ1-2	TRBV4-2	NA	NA	CASSQDGGVAVYGYTF	TGTGCCAGCAGCCAAGATGGAGGGGTGGCGGTCTATGGCTACACCTTC
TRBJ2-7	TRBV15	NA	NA	CATSRDRYEQYF	TGTGCCACCAGCAGAGACAGATACGAGCAGTACTTC
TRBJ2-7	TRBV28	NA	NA	CASSKSGGPSYEQYF	TGTGCCAGCAGCAAATCCGGGGGGCCTTCCTACGAGCAGTACTTC
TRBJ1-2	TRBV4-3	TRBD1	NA	CASSQDWDRGRGHGYTF	TGCGCCAGCAGCCAAGATTGGGACAGGGGGCGGGGACATGGCTACACCTTC
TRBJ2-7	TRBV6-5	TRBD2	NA	CASSGRGGPYEQYF	TGTGCCAGCTCAGGGCGGGGGGGCCCTTACGAGCAGTACTTC
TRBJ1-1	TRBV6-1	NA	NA	CASSVTGGYTEAFF	TGTGCCAGCAGTGTGACGGGGGGCTATACTGAAGCTTTCTTT
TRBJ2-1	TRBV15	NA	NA	CATSRGQDTLYNEQFF	TGTGCCACCAGCAGAGGACAGGACACCCTCTACAATGAGCAGTTCTTC
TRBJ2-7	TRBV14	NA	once	CASSHRSHYEQYF	TGTGCCAGCAGCCACCGATCACACTACGAGCAGTACTTC
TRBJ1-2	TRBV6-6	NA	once	CASSYGRGNGYTF	TGTGCCAGCAGTTACGGTAGGGGCAATGGCTACACCTTC
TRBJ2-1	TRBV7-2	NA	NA	CASSLRQGLGLDEQFF	TGTGCCAGCAGCTTAAGGCAGGGTTTGGGCCTCGATGAGCAGTTCTTC
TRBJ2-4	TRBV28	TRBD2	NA	CASNQLAGVAKNIQYF	TGTGCCAGCAACCAACTAGCGGGGGTAGCCAAAAACATTCAGTACTTC
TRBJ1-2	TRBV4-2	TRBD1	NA	CASSLDRGRGYTF	TGTGCCAGCAGCTTGGACAGGGGGCGAGGCTACACCTTC
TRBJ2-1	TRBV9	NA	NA	CASSVEGREYNEQFF	TGTGCCAGCAGCGTAGAGGGTAGGGAGTACAATGAGCAGTTCTTC
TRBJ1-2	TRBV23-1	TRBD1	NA	CASSREGQGYGYTF	TGCGCCAGCAGTCGGGAGGGACAGGGGTATGGCTACACCTTC
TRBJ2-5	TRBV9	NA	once	CATPFEESGQETQYF	TGTGCCACCCCCTTTGAGGAATCGGGGCAAGAGACCCAGTACTTC
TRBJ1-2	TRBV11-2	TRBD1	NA	CASSLSQGAGGYTF	TGTGCCAGCAGCTTATCACAGGGGGCAGGTGGCTACACCTTC
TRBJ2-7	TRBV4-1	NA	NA	CASSQDATDYYAQYF	TGCGCCAGCAGCCAAGATGCTACGGACTATTACGCGCAGTACTTC
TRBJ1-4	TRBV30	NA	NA	CAWNLWGEANEKLFF	TGTGCCTGGAACCTGTGGGGGGAAGCTAATGAAAAACTGTTTTTT
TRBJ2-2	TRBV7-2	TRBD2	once	CASSLVLAAGELFF	TGTGCCAGCAGCTTAGTACTAGCGGCCGGGGAGCTGTTTTTT
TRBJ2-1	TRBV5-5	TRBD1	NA	CASSIPTGGLYNEQFF	TGTGCCAGCAGCATACCGACAGGGGGCCTCTACAATGAGCAGTTCTTC
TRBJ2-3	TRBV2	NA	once	CASSASGTDTQYF	TGTGCCAGCAGTGCCTCCGGGACAGATACGCAGTATTTT